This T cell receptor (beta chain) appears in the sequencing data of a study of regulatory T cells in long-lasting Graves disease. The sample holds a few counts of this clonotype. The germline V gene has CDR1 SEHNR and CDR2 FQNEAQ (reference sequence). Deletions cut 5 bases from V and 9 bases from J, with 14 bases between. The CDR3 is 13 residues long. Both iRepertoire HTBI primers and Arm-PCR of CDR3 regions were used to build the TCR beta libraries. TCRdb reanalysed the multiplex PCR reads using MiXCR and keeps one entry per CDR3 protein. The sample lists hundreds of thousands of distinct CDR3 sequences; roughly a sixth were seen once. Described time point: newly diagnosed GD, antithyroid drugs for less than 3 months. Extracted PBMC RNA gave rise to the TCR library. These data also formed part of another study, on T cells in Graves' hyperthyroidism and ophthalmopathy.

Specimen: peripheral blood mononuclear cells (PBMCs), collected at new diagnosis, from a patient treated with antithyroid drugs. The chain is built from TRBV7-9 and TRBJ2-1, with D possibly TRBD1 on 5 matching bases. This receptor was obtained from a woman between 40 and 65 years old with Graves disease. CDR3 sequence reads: CASSLGVNLEQFF. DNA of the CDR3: TGTGCCAGCAGCCTAGGGGTGAATCTTGAGCAGTTCTTC.